Below are 5 T cell receptor beta chains sequenced from a single sample in a study of siplizumab effects on memory and regulatory T cells. Produced via immunoSEQ multiplex PCR; TCRdb's table is partial and in-frame only. The data show approximately 110,000 clones, with about 92% seen just once and 0.32% held by the top ten. The source material was CD4+ T cells sorted from blood. These receptors were taken from a human donor in good health.

The chain joins TRBV10-2 to TRBJ1-5; no clear D gene. V shed 6 bases and J shed 7 bases, with 10 bases lying between them. The germline V gene has CDR1 WSHSY and CDR2 SAAADI. CDR3 size: 12 residues. In DNA, the CDR3 is TGCGCCAGCAGCCCCCCATCCCAGCCCCAGCATTTT. Encoded protein: CASSPPSQPQHF.

The chain has TRBV7-9 and TRBJ2-5; no firm D call. V lost 7 bases and J 2 bases, leaving 14 bases between the germline ends. CDR3 length: 14 amino acids. Germline V lookup: CDR1 SEHNR, CDR2 FQNEAQ (reference sequence). For the CDR3, the DNA is TGTGCCAGCACCCCTATCGGAGAACAAGAGACCCAGTACTTC. Its protein is CASTPIGEQETQYF.

This clone was observed a few times. The chain carries TRBV4-1 and TRBJ1-1; possibly TRBD1 for D (5 bases). This CDR3 has 15 residues. V lost 1 base and J lost 2, with 11 bases in between. CDR1 and CDR2 from the germline V gene are MGHRA and YSYEKL. DNA for the CDR3: TGCGCCAGCAGCCAAGTACAGGTTGGAAACACTGAAGCTTTCTTT. This codes for CASSQVQVGNTEAFF.

The chain joins TRBV6-5 to TRBJ1-2; no reliable D call. Trimming pared 10 bases from V and 5 bases from J, leaving 14 bases between. CDR1 is MNHEY and CDR2 is SVGAGI in the germline V gene. There are 12 residues in the CDR3. CDR3 nucleotide sequence: TGTGCCATCTCGAGCCCCGCGTATGGCTACACCTTC. Protein product: CAISSPAYGYTF.

This sequence joins TRBV7-8 and TRBJ1-2; D perhaps matches TRBD1 (6 bases). Germline CDR1 SGHVS, CDR2 FQNEAQ. CDR3 length: 13 residues. Trimming pared 3 bases from V and 8 bases from J, leaving 13 bases between. The CDR3 spells CASSLIQGRGYTF. The CDR3 DNA is TGTGCCAGCAGCTTGATACAGGGCAGGGGCTACACCTTC.